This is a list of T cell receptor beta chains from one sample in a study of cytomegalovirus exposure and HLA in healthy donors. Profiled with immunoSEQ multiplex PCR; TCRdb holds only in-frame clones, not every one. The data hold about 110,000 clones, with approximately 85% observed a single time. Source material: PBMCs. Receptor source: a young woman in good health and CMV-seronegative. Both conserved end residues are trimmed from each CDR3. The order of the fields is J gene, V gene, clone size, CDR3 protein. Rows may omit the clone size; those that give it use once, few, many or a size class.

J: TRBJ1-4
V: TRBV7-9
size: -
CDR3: ASGGRGGRDQNEKLF

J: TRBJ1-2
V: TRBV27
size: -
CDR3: ASSPGTGPNYGYT

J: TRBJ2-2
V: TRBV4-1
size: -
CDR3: ASRETGLAVNTGELF

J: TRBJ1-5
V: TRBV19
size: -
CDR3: ASSIVGGDQPQH

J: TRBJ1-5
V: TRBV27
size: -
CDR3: ASSLRGQSNQPQH

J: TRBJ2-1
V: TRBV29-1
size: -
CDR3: SVPGQGYSEQF

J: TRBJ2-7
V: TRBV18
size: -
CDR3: ASSPMALYEQY

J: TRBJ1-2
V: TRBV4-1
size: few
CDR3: ASSQVRRIGRGLGGYT

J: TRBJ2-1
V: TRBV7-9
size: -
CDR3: ASSTDRETNEQF

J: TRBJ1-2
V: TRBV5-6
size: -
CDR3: ASSLGGNYGYT

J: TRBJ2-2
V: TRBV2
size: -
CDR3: ASSRLAGGNTGELF

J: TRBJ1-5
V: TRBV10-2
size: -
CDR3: ASRDKNQPQH

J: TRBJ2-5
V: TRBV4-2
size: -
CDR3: ASSQRTGDQETQY

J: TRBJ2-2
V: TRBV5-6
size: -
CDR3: ASCSIPITGELF

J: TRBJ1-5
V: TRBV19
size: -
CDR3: ASSIGLGQGWQPQH

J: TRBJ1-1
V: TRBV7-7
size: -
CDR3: ASSLTPGTEAF

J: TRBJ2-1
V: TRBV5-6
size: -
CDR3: ASSLQEFREQF

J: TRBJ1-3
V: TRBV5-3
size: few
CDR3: ARSCQGDTIY

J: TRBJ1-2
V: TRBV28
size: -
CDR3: ASSWGDRINGYT

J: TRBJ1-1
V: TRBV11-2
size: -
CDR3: ASRPGLISGVNTEAF

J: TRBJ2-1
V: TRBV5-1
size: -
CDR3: ASSLSGLAGVLF

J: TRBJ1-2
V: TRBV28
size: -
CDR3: AGGSVEIGYT

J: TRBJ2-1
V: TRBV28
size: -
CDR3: ASKSGGPYNEQF

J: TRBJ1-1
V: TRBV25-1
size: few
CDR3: ASSGQGYTEAF

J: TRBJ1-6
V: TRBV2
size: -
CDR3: ASSSTADRVSYNSPLH

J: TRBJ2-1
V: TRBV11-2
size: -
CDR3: ASSLGLSDEQF

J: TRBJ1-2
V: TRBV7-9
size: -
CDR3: ASSLGQEANYGYT

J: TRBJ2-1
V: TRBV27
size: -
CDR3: ASSGGRVDEQF

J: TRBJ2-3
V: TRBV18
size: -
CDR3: ASSRDRGSGTDTQY

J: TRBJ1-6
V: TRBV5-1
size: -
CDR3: ASSLKGLGNNSPLH

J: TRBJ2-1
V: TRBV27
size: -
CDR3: ASSLSTVLVDEQF

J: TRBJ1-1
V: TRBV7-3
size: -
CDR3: ASSPNVAGGLTEAF

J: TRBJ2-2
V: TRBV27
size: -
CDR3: ASSLSGTYTGELF

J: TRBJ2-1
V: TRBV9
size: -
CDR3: ASSVGGGVRDNEQF

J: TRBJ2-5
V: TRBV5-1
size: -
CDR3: ASKRVQETQY

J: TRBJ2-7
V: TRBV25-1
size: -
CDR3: ASSEFRGDQHWEQY

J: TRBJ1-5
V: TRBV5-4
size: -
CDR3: ASKQGGPNQPQH

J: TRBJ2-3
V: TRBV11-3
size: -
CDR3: ASSFQGTDTQY

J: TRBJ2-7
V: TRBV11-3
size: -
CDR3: ASSLGVGDEQY

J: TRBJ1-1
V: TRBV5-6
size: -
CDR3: ASSLLDRAAF

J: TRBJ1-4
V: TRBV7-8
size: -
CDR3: ASSLGWQVPNEKLF

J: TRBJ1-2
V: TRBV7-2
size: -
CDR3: ASSIGTHGYT